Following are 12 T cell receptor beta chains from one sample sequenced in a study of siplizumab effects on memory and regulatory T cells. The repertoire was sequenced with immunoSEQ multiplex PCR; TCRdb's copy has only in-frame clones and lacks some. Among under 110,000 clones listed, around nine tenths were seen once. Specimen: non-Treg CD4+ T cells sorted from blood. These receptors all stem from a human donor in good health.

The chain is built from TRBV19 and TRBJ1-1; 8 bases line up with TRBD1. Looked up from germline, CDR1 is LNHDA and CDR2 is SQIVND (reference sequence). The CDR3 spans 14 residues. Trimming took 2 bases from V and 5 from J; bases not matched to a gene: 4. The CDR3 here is CASSIQGAKTEAFF. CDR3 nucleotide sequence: TGTGCCAGTAGTATACAGGGGGCCAAAACTGAAGCTTTCTTT. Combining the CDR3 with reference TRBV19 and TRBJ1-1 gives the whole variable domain DGGITQSPKYLFRKEGQNVTLSCEQNLNHDAMYWYRQDPGQGLRLIYYSQIVNDFQKGDIAEGYSVSREKKESFPLTVTSAQKNPTAFYLCASSIQGAKTEAFFGQGTRLTVV.

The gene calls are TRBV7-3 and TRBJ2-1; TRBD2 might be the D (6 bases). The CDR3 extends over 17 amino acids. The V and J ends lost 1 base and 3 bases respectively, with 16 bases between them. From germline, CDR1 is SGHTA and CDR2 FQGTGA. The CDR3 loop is CASSLIAERFNYNEQFF. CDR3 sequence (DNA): TGTGCCAGCAGCTTAATAGCGGAGCGCTTCAACTACAATGAGCAGTTCTTC.

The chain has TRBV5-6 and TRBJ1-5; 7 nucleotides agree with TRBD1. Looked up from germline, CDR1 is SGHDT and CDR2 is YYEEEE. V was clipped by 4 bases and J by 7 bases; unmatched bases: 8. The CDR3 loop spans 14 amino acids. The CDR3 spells CASSTSLRGQPQHF. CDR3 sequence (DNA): TGTGCCAGCAGCACCTCCCTCAGGGGGCAGCCCCAGCATTTT. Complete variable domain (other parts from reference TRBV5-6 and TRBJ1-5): DAGVTQSPTHLIKTRGQQVTLRCSPKSGHDTVSWYQQALGQGPQFIFQYYEEEERQRGNFPDRFSGHQFPNYSSELNVNALLLGDSALYLCASSTSLRGQPQHFGDGTRLSIL.

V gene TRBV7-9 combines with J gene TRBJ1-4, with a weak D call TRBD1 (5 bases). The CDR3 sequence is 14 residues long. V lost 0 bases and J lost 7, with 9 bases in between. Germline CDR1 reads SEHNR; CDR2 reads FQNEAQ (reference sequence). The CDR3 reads CASSLAGAGEKLFF. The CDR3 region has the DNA TGTGCCAGCAGCTTAGCAGGGGCCGGTGAAAAACTGTTTTTT.

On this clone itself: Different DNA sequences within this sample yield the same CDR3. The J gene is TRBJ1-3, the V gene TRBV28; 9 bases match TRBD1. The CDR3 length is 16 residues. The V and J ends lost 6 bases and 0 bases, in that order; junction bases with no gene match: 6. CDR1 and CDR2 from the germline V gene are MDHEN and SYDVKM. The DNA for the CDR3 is TGTGCCAGCAGCGGACAGGGGTATAGCTCTGGAAACACCATATATTTT. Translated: CASSGQGYSSGNTIYF.

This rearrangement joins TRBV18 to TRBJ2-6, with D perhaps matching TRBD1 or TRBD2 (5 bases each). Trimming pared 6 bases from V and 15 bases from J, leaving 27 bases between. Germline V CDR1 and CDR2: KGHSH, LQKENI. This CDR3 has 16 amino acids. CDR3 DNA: TGTGCCAGCTCGCAGATTACCGGGACGGACCTAAGGGGCCTGACTTTC. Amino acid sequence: CASSQITGTDLRGLTF. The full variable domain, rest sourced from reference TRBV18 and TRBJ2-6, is NAGVMQNPRHLVRRRGQEARLRCSPMKGHSHVYWYRQLPEEGLKFMVYLQKENIIDESGMPKERFSAEFPKEGPSILRIQQVVRGDSAAYFCASSQITGTDLRGLTFGAGSRLTVL.

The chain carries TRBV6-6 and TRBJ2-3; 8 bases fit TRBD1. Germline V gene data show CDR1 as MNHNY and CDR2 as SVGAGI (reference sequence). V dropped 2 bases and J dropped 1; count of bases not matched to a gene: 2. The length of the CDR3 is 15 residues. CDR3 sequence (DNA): TGTGCCAGCAGTTACGGACAGGGAGGCACAGATACGCAGTATTTT. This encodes CASSYGQGGTDTQYF.

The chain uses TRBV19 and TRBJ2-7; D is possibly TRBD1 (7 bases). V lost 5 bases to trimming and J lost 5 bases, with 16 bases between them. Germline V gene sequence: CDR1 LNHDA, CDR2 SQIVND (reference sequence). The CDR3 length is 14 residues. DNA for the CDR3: TGTGCCAGTAGTCCACAGGGGAGGCCTCACGAGCAGTACTTC. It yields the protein CASSPQGRPHEQYF. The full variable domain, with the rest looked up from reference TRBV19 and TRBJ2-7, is DGGITQSPKYLFRKEGQNVTLSCEQNLNHDAMYWYRQDPGQGLRLIYYSQIVNDFQKGDIAEGYSVSREKKESFPLTVTSAQKNPTAFYLCASSPQGRPHEQYFGPGTRLTVT.

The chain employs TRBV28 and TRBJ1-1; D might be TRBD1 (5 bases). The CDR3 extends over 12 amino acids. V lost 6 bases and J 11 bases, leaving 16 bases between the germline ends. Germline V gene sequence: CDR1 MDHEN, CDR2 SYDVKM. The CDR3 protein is CASSHQGLGAFF. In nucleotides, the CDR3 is TGTGCCAGCAGCCATCAGGGACTTGGGGCTTTCTTT.

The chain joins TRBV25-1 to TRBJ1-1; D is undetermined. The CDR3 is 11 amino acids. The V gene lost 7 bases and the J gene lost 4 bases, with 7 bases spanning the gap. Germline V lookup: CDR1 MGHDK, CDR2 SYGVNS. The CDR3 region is CASIWATEAFF. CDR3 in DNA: TGTGCCAGCATTTGGGCCACTGAAGCTTTCTTT.

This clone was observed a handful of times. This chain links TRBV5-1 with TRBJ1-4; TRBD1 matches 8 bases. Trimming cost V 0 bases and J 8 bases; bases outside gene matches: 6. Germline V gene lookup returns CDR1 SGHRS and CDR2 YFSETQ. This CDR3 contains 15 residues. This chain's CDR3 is CASSLGTGRSEKLFF. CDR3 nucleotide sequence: TGCGCCAGCAGCTTGGGGACAGGGAGGTCGGAAAAACTGTTTTTT.

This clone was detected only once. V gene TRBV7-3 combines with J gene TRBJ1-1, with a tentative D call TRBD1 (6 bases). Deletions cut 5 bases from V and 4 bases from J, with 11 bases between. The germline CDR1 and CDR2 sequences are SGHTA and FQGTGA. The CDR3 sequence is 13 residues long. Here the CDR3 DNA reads TGTGCCAGCAGCCTGAAAGGGGGCACTGAAGCTTTCTTT. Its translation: CASSLKGGTEAFF.